This TCR beta chain was profiled in a study of blood T cells in healthy people across ages (dated by TCRdb to the mid-2010s). At the level of the whole study: In model experiments, roughly one uniquely barcoded TCR beta cDNA molecule per two T cells was captured by template switching. To track age-related changes in TCR beta repertoire diversity, the study relied on deep sequencing normalized with unique cDNA molecular identifiers. To avoid experimental bias, donors of different ages were distributed randomly across sequencing lanes. Two additional independent replicas of 1 million unique cDNA reads from the same blood draw were analyzed for two donors (one aged 18 to 30 and one aged 80 or older). The donors were split into four age groups: young (average around 17 years), middle-aged (39), aged (approximately 60) and long-lived (under 90).

Beyond this particular receptor, the publication reports: Estimates of total diversity based on one million sequenced T cells were considered lower bounds and underestimates. The percentage of naive T cells measured by flow cytometry correlated strongly with observed TCR beta diversity. Observed TCR beta diversity per million T cells fell roughly linearly with age, and a significant reduction was already apparent by age roughly 40. The CMV infection status of donors was not known, potentially confounding age-related changes in expanded clonotypes. Compared with the aged group, more naive CD4+ T cells, fewer expanded clones and increased TCR diversity were shown by the long-lived group, suggesting age selection. Since profiling was done on bulk unsorted PBMCs, naive and antigen-experienced compartments could not be conclusively compared.

Systemically healthy Caucasian individuals from Russia, 39 in total and aged roughly 6 to 95 years, were included as donors. Each donor gave 8 to 10 milliliters of peripheral blood, collected into EDTA-treated Vacutainer tubes. Ficoll-Paque density-gradient centrifugation was used to isolate PBMCs, with at least 6.5 million per sample. Total RNA was extracted from PBMCs with Trizol reagent, with at least 5 micrograms obtained per sample. The percentages of naive CD45RAhigh/CD27high T cells were determined by flow cytometry on a PBMC aliquot from every donor. As for this clonotype: No antigen is known for it. No much larger clonotype is one base removed from it; base qualities were not supplied.

Libraries were constructed by 5' RACE. Sequencing was carried out with an Illumina HiSeq 2500. A second roughly 6 to 11 cycle PCR used a sample-barcoded 5' primer and a J-beta primer mix. A template-switch 5' adaptor carrying 12 random nucleotides introduced a unique molecular identifier onto each TCR beta cDNA molecule. Each sample yielded at least 3 million CDR3-containing paired-end reads. All of the RNA was converted into first-strand cDNA using the Mint cDNA synthesis kit, with a TRBC-specific oligonucleotide serving as the primer. Following uracil-DNA glycosylase treatment, a first 18-cycle PCR with universal primers M1SS and BC2_uni_R was performed on all cDNA. For the original study's pipeline: Each sample was normalized by randomly selecting 1 million high-quality reads, each carrying a distinct molecular identifier. Reads with shared molecular identifiers were discarded instead of being binned into consensus sequences. MiTCR, set to a Q25 quality threshold and the strictest error-elimination algorithm, was used for CDR3 identification, clonotype clustering and error correction. Lower-bound total TCR beta diversity was estimated with a nonparametric unseen species model using Euler transformation. The raw public reads went through TCRdb reprocessing: fastp at Q25, MiXCR clone calling, in-frame beta chains kept. Every CDR3 protein is listed once, alongside the most common genes and DNA of its rows. TCRdb's processing, not the authors' own work, is the source of the V and J calls. The sample yields 850,000 to 1,000,000 distinct CDR3 sequences; around 46% were counted once. The ten top clones hold around 15% of the sample.

From its cysteine to its phenylalanine, the CDR3 spans 13 amino acids. Only the CDR3 DNA stays, 39 bases, in frame from base 1. The germline V gene supplies CDR1 SQVTM and CDR2 ANQGSEA. Clipping removes 4 bases from V and 11 bases from J, with 11 as the unmatched junction base count. The V and J segments used are TRBV29-1 and TRBJ2-5; TRBD1 agrees with 9 junctional bases. The sample was blood. The source is a man aged 25 to 40 in good health. At the DNA level, the sequence is TGCAGCGTTGCCGGGACAGGGACCTACGGGCAGTACTTC. The encoded protein is CSVAGTGTYGQYF.